Below are 8 T cell receptor beta chains sequenced from a single sample in a study of blood T cell repertoires in COVID-19. Clones were read by immunoSEQ multiplex PCR, and TCRdb kept only the in-frame ones, dropping some. The table includes hundreds of thousands of clones, about nine tenths detected once. Input material: peripheral blood. The receptors stem from a woman under 40 with active or convalescent COVID-19.

J is TRBJ2-7 and V is TRBV5-1, with D unresolved. V gave up 1 base and J gave up 2 bases, with 10 bases separating them. The CDR3 extends over 14 amino acids. Germline V lookup: CDR1 SGHRS, CDR2 YFSETQ. CDR3 protein: CASSLYSGTYEQYF. CDR3 bases: TGCGCCAGCAGCTTGTATTCAGGAACCTACGAGCAGTACTTC.

The rearrangement uses TRBV2 and TRBJ2-5; D not resolved. The V and J ends lost 4 bases and 4 bases respectively, with 7 bases between them. Germline V lookup: CDR1 SNHLY, CDR2 FYNNEI. The CDR3 runs to 12 residues. The CDR3, as DNA: TGTGCCAGCAGTGTAACTGGAGAGACCCAGTACTTC. Protein product: CASSVTGETQYF.

J is TRBJ1-1 and V is TRBV30; maybe TRBD1 (5 bases). Germline V gene data show CDR1 as GTSNPN and CDR2 as SVGIG (reference sequence). The CDR3 length is 13 residues. The V gene lost 2 bases and the J gene lost 1 base, with 8 bases spanning the gap. In nucleotides, the CDR3 is TGTGCCTGGAGTTTTCAGGGGAACACTGAAGCTTTCTTT. It translates to CAWSFQGNTEAFF.

To note about this clone: Germline is not matched at one junction end, which may reflect a read error. This rearrangement joins TRBV15 to TRBJ2-1; 14 positions agree with TRBD2. Germline CDR1 LNHNV, CDR2 YYDKDF (reference sequence). CDR3 length: 16 amino acids. CDR3 bases: TGTGCCACCAGCGGAGAACCGGGACTAGCGGGAGACGTGCAGTTCTTC. Protein sequence: CATSGEPGLAGDVQFF.

The chain recombines TRBV13 with TRBJ2-7, with TRBD2 matching 11 bases. Germline V gene sequence: CDR1 PRHDT, CDR2 FYEKMQ (reference sequence). Unmatched junction bases numbered 6, after V lost 3 bases and J lost 2 bases. This CDR3 region has 16 residues. CDR3 amino acids: CASSFRLAGIAYEQYF. CDR3 DNA sequence: TGTGCCAGCAGCTTCCGACTAGCGGGAATCGCCTACGAGCAGTACTTC.

The chain couples TRBV28 to TRBJ2-3; possibly TRBD2 for D (6 bases). The CDR3 length is 15 residues. The ends were cut back, 5 bases at V and 5 bases at J, with 17 bases in the middle. Germline loops: CDR1 MDHEN, CDR2 SYDVKM. CDR3 bases: TGTGCCAGCAGTGAAGGGACCTTCGGGAGAGATACGCAGTATTTT. This sequence encodes CASSEGTFGRDTQYF.

The chain employs TRBV5-4 and TRBJ1-6; unclear D gene. The CDR3 runs 17 residues. Trimming took off 0 bases at V and 6 bases at J, with 16 bases between the two ends. Per the germline V gene, CDR1 is SGHNT and CDR2 is YYREEE (reference sequence). Here the CDR3 DNA reads TGTGCCAGCAGCTTGGATCAACGCGGGCGCTTTAATTCACCCCTCCACTTT. Protein: CASSLDQRGRFNSPLHF.

This clone was counted a few times. The chain links TRBV6-4 to TRBJ2-1, with a weak D call TRBD1 (5 bases). This CDR3 comprises 14 residues. Germline-derived CDR1 and CDR2 are MRHNA and SNTAGT. V gave up 2 bases and J gave up 3 bases, with 8 bases separating them. The CDR3 reads CASSDRGDYNEQFF. In DNA form, the CDR3 reads TGTGCCAGCAGTGACAGGGGTGACTACAATGAGCAGTTCTTC.